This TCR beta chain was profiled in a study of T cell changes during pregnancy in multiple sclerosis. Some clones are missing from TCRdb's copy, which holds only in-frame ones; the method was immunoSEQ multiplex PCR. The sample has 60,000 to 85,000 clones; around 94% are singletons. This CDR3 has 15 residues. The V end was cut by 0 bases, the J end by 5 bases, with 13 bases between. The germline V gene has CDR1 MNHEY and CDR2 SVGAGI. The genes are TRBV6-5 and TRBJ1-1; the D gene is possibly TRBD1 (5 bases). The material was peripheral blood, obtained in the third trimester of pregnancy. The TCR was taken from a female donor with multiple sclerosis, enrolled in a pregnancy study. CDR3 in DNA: TGTGCCAGCAGTTACTCGATTTCAAAGGGGACTGAAGCTTTCTTT. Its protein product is CASSYSISKGTEAFF.